This T cell receptor beta chain stems from a study of T cells in Graves' hyperthyroidism and ophthalmopathy. About the research overall: Peripheral blood was drawn at first diagnosis, prior to all treatment.

Whole-study results and caveats: Most expanded thyroid clonotypes above 0.001 recurred in blood.

The CDR3 runs 16 residues. The trim removed 6 bases at V and 8 bases at J, leaving 15 bases unmatched. What was amplified from RNA transcripts were TCR beta CDR3 regions. Researchers ran a first-round RT-PCR on the TCR CDR3 using the HTBI primer set. Each CDR3 protein gets one entry after TCRdb re-called the multiplex PCR reads with MiXCR. The sample includes around 580,000 distinct CDR3 sequences, over 15% of them seen just once. This clonotype was observed a few times. Its cognate antigen is unknown. Patients were aged 18 to 65, had disease duration under 2 months, and had newly diagnosed hyperthyroidism.

This TCR derives from a woman between 18 and 29 years old with Graves' hyperthyroidism. The sequenced sample consisted of blood. The V gene is TRBV12-3 or TRBV12-4, the J gene TRBJ1-4, with TRBD1 matching over 7 bases. CDR3 in DNA: TGTGCCAGCAGCAACGTTGGGGGCCAGGGGGGAGAAAAACTGTTTTTT. It is translated as CASSNVGGQGGEKLFF.